The next 8 T cell receptor beta chains were all read from a single sample in a study of spatial heterogeneity in lung cancer. Sample time point: sample taken at primary tumor resection. TCRdb reanalysed the 5' RACE reads using MiXCR and keeps one entry per CDR3 protein. The sample holds over 50,000 distinct CDR3 sequences; roughly 6.4% are singletons and the top ten take about 15%. Sequenced material: PBMCs, taken at surgery. The receptors derive from a female donor with early-stage non-small cell lung cancer.

Worth noting for this clonotype: A much larger clone differs from this one at a single base, so this may be a read error. The gene calls are TRBV29-1 and TRBJ2-2, with a weak D call TRBD1 (6 bases). V lost 4 bases and J lost 0, with 9 bases in between. CDR1 is SQVTM and CDR2 is ANQGSEA in the germline V gene. The CDR3 totals 14 residues. CDR3 loop: CSVGTASNTGELFF. In nucleotides, the CDR3 is TGCAGCGTTGGGACAGCCTCGAACACCGGGGAGCTGTTTTTT.

This clonotype was picked up many times. CDR3: CASSPGGDQGREQYV. The CDR3 DNA reads TGTGCCAGCAGCCCAGGGGGGGATCAGGGGCGCGAGCAGTACGTC. The J gene is TRBJ2-7, the V gene TRBV28; the D call may be TRBD1 or TRBD2 (7 bases each). CDR3 length: 15 residues. The V gene's germline CDR1 is MDHEN and CDR2 SYDVKM. V lost 6 bases and J lost 6, with 21 bases in between.

This clonotype has a count of ten or more. CDR3 DNA sequence: TGTGCCAGCAGCTTGGACGGCAGAATCCCCGATCAGCCCCAGCATTTT. Translating gives CASSLDGRIPDQPQHF. The V and J genes are TRBV5-5 and TRBJ1-5, with D unresolved. The CDR3 runs to 16 residues. In germline, CDR1 is SGHKS, CDR2 YYEKEE (reference sequence). V gave up 0 bases and J gave up 5 bases, with 15 bases separating them.

This clonotype was observed a handful of times. This chain uses TRBV4-2 with TRBJ2-5; D is possibly TRBD1 (6 bases). This CDR3 is built from 14 residues. The germline V and J ends were trimmed by 0 bases and 5 bases, with 10 bases remaining between them. Germline V lookup: CDR1 LGHNA, CDR2 YNFKEQ. Here the CDR3 reads CASSQDLGAETQYF. The CDR3 region has the DNA TGTGCCAGCAGCCAAGATTTGGGGGCCGAGACCCAGTACTTC.

This clonotype turned up a few times. This sequence joins TRBV6-1 and TRBJ1-5; unclear D gene. The CDR3 sequence is 14 residues long. Germline CDR1 and CDR2: MNHNS and SASEGT. Trimming pared 2 bases from V and 1 base from J, leaving 6 bases between. CDR3 coding DNA: TGTGCCAGCAGTGAAAAGGCGAGCAATCAGCCCCAGCATTTT. It specifies CASSEKASNQPQHF.

This clonotype was counted at least ten times. J is TRBJ1-5 and V is TRBV29-1, with a possible D match to TRBD1 (5 bases). Trimming stripped 4 bases from V and 1 base from J, with 14 bases between. Germline V gene lookup returns CDR1 SQVTM and CDR2 ANQGSEA. This CDR3 is built from 15 residues. The CDR3, as DNA: TGCAGCGTTGCAATCGGGGGAACGAGCAATCAGCCCCAGCATTTT. This gives the protein CSVAIGGTSNQPQHF. Variable domain in full (rest from reference TRBV29-1 and TRBJ1-5): SAVISQKPSRDICQRGTSLTIQCQVDSQVTMMFWYRQQPGQSLTLIATANQGSEATYESGFVIDKFPISRPNLTFSTLTVSNMSPEDSSIYLCSVAIGGTSNQPQHFGDGTRLSIL.

This clonotype came up many times. The chain is built from TRBV5-1 and TRBJ2-7; 7 nucleotides align to TRBD1. The germline V gene encodes CDR1 SGHRS and CDR2 YFSETQ. CDR3 length: 14 amino acids. Trimming cost V 0 bases and J 2 bases; bases outside gene matches: 2. The CDR3 sequence: CASSLGQGPYEQYF. For the CDR3, the DNA is TGCGCCAGCAGCTTGGGACAGGGCCCCTACGAGCAGTACTTC.

The chain combines TRBV9 with TRBJ2-1; D may correspond to TRBD1 or TRBD2 (5 bases each). The germline CDR1 and CDR2 sequences are SGDLS and YYNGEE. This CDR3 has 13 residues. Deletions cut 3 bases from V and 6 bases from J, with 10 bases between. The CDR3 sequence: CASSAGTPNEQFF. The CDR3 DNA reads TGTGCCAGCAGCGCCGGGACCCCCAATGAGCAGTTCTTC.